These 9 T cell receptor beta chains were all obtained from the same sample, sequenced in a study of T cells in Graves' hyperthyroidism and ophthalmopathy. TCR beta CDR3 region amplification was performed from RNA transcripts. HTBI primers were used for first-round RT-PCR of the TCR CDR3. TCRdb re-called the multiplex PCR reads through MiXCR, storing one row per CDR3 protein. Of approximately 400,000 distinct CDR3 sequences detected, approximately 14% appear once; the ten largest clones hold 9.5% to 12%. Specimen: blood. All receptors derive from a woman aged 55 to 70 with Graves' hyperthyroidism.

The CDR3, as DNA: TGTGCCAGCAGCCCAGCAGGGGGCAATGGCTACACCTTC. Its translation is CASSPAGGNGYTF. The chain employs TRBV7-2 and TRBJ1-2; TRBD1 agrees at 8 bases. The CDR3 runs to 13 residues. Germline-derived CDR1 and CDR2 are SGHTA and FQGNSA. The ends lost 5 bases at V and 6 bases at J; junction bases unmatched: 5.

This clonotype showed up many times. The rearrangement links TRBV10-3 to TRBJ2-3; 12 bases line up with TRBD2. Germline V gene data show CDR1 as ENHRY and CDR2 as SYGVKD. The V segment lost 5 bases and the J segment 0 bases; nucleotides outside the gene matches: 6. The CDR3 is 17 amino acids. CDR3 loop: CAISRTGTSGSTDTQYF. The CDR3 nucleotides are TGTGCCATCAGTAGAACCGGGACTAGCGGGAGCACAGATACGCAGTATTTT.

This clonotype was picked up many times. This chain uses TRBV12-3 or TRBV12-4 with TRBJ1-1; D is possibly TRBD1 (6 bases). CDR3 length: 19 amino acids. Trimming cost V 0 bases and J 1 base, with 21 bases left between them. CDR3: CASSLALRGLLGANTEAFF. The CDR3 region has the DNA TGTGCCAGCAGTTTAGCGCTTCGGGGGCTGCTAGGAGCGAACACTGAAGCTTTCTTT.

This clonotype was detected ten times or more. The V call is TRBV19, the J call TRBJ2-7; possibly TRBD1 for D (6 bases). V dropped 9 bases and J dropped 3 bases, with 21 bases sitting between them. This CDR3 is 15 amino acids long. CDR1 and CDR2 from the germline V gene are LNHDA and SQIVND (reference sequence). The CDR3, as DNA: TGTGCCAGCTTACTCTGGTGGGGGCAATACTACGAGCAGTACTTC. Translation: CASLLWWGQYYEQYF.

V gene TRBV7-3 combines with J gene TRBJ2-1; weak D call: TRBD1 (6 bases). Deletions cut 0 bases from V and 10 bases from J, with 7 bases between. This CDR3 is built from 12 residues. The germline CDR1 and CDR2 sequences are SGHTA and FQGTGA. In DNA, the CDR3 is TGTGCCAGCAGCTTAACTAGGGGGGAGCAGTTCTTC. It encodes CASSLTRGEQFF.

The genes are TRBV29-1 and TRBJ2-2; D gene unclear. The V gene's germline CDR1 is SQVTM and CDR2 ANQGSEA. V was shortened by 6 bases and J by 4 bases, with 18 bases between the two germline ends. The CDR3 consists of 15 residues. In nucleotides, the CDR3 is TGCAGCGTGCTGGGTGGGGAATTAAGCACCGGGGAGCTGTTTTTT. Its translation: CSVLGGELSTGELFF.

This clonotype was recorded many times. This chain connects TRBV18 to TRBJ2-5; the D gene is possibly TRBD1 (5 bases). The CDR3 contains 13 residues. Trimming cost V 2 bases and J 2 bases, with 6 bases left between them. Germline values: CDR1 KGHSH, CDR2 LQKENI. Here the CDR3 DNA reads TGTGCCAGCTCACCAAACAGGCAAGAGACCCAGTACTTC. It codes for CASSPNRQETQYF.

This clonotype was recorded at least ten times. The chain carries TRBV7-3 and TRBJ2-7; 8 bases align to TRBD1. The V and J ends lost 4 bases and 3 bases, in that order; junction bases with no gene match: 2. The germline gives CDR1 SGHTA, CDR2 FQGTGA. This CDR3 comprises 13 residues. As DNA, the CDR3 is TGTGCCAGCAGCTCCGGGACAGGCTACGAGCAGTACTTC. Translated: CASSSGTGYEQYF.

This clonotype was recorded many times. J is TRBJ2-3 and V is TRBV28, with TRBD2 identical over 10 bases. The CDR3 length is 18 residues. Looked up from germline, CDR1 is MDHEN and CDR2 is SYDVKM. The ends lost 4 bases at V and 4 bases at J; junction bases unmatched: 14. CDR3 coding DNA: TGTGCCAGCAGTTCCCTCTCCACTAGCGGGACAAACGCAGATACGCAGTATTTT. It encodes CASSSLSTSGTNADTQYF.